These T cell receptor beta chains were read from a single sample in a study of beta chain features in type 1 diabetes. The repertoire was sequenced with immunoSEQ multiplex PCR; TCRdb's copy has only in-frame clones and lacks some. Seen here are 200,000 to 300,000 clones, roughly a tenth observed once, and the top ten hold about 0.018%. The material sequenced was naive CD4+ T cells from blood. These receptors originate from a man in his thirties or forties with type 1 diabetes. The conserved cysteine and the conserved F or W are not part of the CDR3 here. A row's size may be missing; if present it is once, few, many or a size class.

TRBJ1-6 | . | 12 | TRBV7-9 | ASSFTAHNSPLH
TRBJ2-4 | few | 12 | TRBV5-1 | ASSLGGLGNIQY
TRBJ1-1 | . | 11 | TRBV19 | ASSKGQGAEAF
TRBJ2-7 | . | 11 | TRBV5-1 | ASSLTETYEQY
TRBJ1-2 | few | 11 | TRBV19 | ASSPQGNYGYT
TRBJ2-2 | few | 8 | TRBV21-1 | AMTGGELF
TRBJ1-1 | few | 14 | TRBV4-2 | ASSPRTGREGTEAF
TRBJ2-7 | . | 8 | TRBV29-1 | SVASYEQY
TRBJ1-5 | . | 11 | TRBV2 | ASGGDWNQPQH
TRBJ2-1 | . | 16 | TRBV5-1 | ASTLIWTSGGGYNEQF
TRBJ2-7 | few | 13 | TRBV7-2 | ASRLTGSFGYEQY
TRBJ2-5 | few | 14 | TRBV5-1 | ASSGPAGGYQETQY
TRBJ1-5 | few | 14 | TRBV7-8 | ASSLRRERGNQPQH